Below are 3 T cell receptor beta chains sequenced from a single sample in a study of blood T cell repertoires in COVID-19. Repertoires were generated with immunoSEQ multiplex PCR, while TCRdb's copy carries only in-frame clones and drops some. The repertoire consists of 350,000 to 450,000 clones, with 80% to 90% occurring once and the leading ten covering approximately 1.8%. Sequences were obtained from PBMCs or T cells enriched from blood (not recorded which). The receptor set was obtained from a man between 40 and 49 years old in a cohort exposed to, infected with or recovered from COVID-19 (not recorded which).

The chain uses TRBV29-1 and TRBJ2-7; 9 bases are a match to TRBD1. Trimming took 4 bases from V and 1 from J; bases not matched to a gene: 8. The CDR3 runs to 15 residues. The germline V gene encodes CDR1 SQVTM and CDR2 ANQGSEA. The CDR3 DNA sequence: TGCAGCGTTGCTAACCCGGGACAGGGATCCTACGAGCAGTACTTC. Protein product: CSVANPGQGSYEQYF.

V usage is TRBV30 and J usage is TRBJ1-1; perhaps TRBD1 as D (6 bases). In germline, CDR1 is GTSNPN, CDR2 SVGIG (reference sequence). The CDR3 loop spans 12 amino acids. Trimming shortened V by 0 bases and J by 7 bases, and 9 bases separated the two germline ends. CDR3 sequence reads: CAWSVVGGEAFF. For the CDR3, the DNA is TGTGCCTGGAGTGTAGTAGGGGGTGAAGCTTTCTTT.

As DNA, the CDR3 is TGTGCCAGCAGCTTATGGGGACAGTCCCTGGGCCATGAGCAGTTCTTC. Translating it yields CASSLWGQSLGHEQFF. The chain has TRBV7-9 and TRBJ2-1, with 7 bases lining up with TRBD1. This CDR3 contains 16 residues. Germline CDR1 is SEHNR and CDR2 is FQNEAQ (reference sequence). V lost 2 bases to trimming and J lost 8 bases; unmatched junction nucleotides: 12. Together with reference TRBV7-9 and TRBJ2-1, the CDR3 gives the full variable domain: DTGVSQNPRHKITKRGQNVTFRCDPISEHNRLYWYRQTLGQGPEFLTYFQNEAQLEKSRLLSDRFSAERPKGSFSTLEIQRTEQGDSAMYLCASSLWGQSLGHEQFFGPGTRLTVL.